The TCR beta chain described here comes from a study of graft-versus-host responses after intestinal transplantation. Whole-study context: Recipients had multivisceral, liver-intestinal, or isolated intestinal transplants. Induction using anti-thymocyte globulin, followed by tacrolimus and steroids for about 3 years, was given to all recipients.

V gave up 5 bases and J gave up 1 base; unmatched junction bases: 5. The length of the CDR3 is 14 residues. Germline CDR1 is SGHAT and CDR2 is FQDESV (reference sequence). A note on this clone: No antigen is known for it.

Only in-frame clones appear in the TCRdb table, and some are missing; sequencing was by immunoSEQ multiplex PCR. The sample holds about 88,000 clones, 80% to 95% seen once. Study-wide points: There were GvH clones found in recipient marrow, and some of them appeared first in ileum or blood. Among circulating GvH clones, peak levels were associated with early post-transplant declines in HvG clones.

The chain has TRBV11-1 and TRBJ2-7; the match to TRBD1 covers 7 bases. The input for sequencing was unstimulated CD4+ T cells sorted from spleen or lymph node cells, taken before intestinal transplant. The receptor was isolated from a human donor who received an intestinal transplant. The CDR3 sequence: CASSVGGSSYEQYF. CDR3 nucleotides: TGTGCCAGCAGCGTAGGGGGCAGTTCCTACGAGCAGTACTTC.